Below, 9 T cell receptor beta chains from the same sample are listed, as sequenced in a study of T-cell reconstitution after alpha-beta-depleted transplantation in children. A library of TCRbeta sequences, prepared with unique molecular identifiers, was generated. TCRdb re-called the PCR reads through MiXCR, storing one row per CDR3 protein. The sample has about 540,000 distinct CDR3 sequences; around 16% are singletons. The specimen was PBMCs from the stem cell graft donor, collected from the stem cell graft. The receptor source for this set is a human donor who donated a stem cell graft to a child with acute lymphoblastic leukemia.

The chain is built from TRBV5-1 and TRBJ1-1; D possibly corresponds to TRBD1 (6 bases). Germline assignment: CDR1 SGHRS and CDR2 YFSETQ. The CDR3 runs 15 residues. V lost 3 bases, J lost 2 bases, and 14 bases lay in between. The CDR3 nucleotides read TGCGCCAGCAGCTCCCGGACGGACAGAAACACTGAAGCTTTCTTT. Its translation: CASSSRTDRNTEAFF.

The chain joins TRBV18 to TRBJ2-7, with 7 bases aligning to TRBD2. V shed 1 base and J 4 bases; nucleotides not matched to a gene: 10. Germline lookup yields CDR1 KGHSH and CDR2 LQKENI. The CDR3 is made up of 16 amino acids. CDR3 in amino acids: CASSPQIAGDGYEQYF. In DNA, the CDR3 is TGTGCCAGCTCACCACAGATCGCGGGAGATGGATACGAGCAGTACTTC. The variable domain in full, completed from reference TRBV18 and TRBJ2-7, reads NAGVMQNPRHLVRRRGQEARLRCSPMKGHSHVYWYRQLPEEGLKFMVYLQKENIIDESGMPKERFSAEFPKEGPSILRIQQVVRGDSAAYFCASSPQIAGDGYEQYFGPGTRLTVT.

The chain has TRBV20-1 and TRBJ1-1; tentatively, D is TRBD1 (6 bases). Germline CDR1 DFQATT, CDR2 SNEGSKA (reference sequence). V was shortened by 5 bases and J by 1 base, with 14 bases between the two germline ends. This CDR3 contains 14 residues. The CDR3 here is CSAEVTGANTEAFF. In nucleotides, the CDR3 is TGCAGTGCTGAGGTAACGGGGGCGAACACTGAAGCTTTCTTT.

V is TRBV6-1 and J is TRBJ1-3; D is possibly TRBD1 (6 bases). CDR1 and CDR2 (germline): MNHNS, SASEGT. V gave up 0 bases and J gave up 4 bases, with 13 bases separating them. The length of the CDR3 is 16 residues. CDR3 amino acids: CASSEAGAGGGNTIYF. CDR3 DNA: TGTGCCAGCAGTGAAGCGGGGGCAGGAGGGGGAAACACCATATATTTT.

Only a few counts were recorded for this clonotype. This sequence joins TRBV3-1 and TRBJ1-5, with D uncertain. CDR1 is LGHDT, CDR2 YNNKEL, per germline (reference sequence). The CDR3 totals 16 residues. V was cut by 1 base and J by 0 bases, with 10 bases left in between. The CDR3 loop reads CASSQGHPGSNQPQHF. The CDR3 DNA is TGTGCCAGCAGCCAAGGGCACCCGGGTAGCAATCAGCCCCAGCATTTT.

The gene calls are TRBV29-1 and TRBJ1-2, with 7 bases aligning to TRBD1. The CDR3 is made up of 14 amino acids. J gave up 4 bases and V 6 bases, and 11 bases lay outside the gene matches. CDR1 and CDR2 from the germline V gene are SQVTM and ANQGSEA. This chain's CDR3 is CSVQGGVWAYGYTF. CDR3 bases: TGCAGCGTCCAAGGGGGCGTGTGGGCCTATGGCTACACCTTC.

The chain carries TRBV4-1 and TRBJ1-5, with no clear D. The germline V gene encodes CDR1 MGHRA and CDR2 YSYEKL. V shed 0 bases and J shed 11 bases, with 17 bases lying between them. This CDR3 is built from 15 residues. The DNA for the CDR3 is TGCGCCAGCAGCCAAGATCCAGGCACGTTGCTGGCCCAGCATTTT. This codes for CASSQDPGTLLAQHF.

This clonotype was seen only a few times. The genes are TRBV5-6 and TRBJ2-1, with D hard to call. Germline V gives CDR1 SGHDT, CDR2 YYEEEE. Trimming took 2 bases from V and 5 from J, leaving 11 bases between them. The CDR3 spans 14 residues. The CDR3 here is CASSFDMLNNEQFF. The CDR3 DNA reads TGTGCCAGCAGCTTCGACATGCTCAACAATGAGCAGTTCTTC.

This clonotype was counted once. CDR3 sequence reads: CASSLWQGRGYTF. The CDR3 DNA reads as TGTGCCAGCAGCTTATGGCAGGGTCGAGGCTACACCTTC. This sequence joins TRBV13 and TRBJ1-2; TRBD1 is a possible D gene (5 bases). The V and J ends lost 2 bases and 8 bases respectively, with 12 bases between them. Germline loops: CDR1 PRHDT, CDR2 FYEKMQ (reference sequence). This CDR3 is built from 13 residues.